Listed below are T cell receptor beta chains from one sample, sequenced in a study of blood T cell repertoires in COVID-19. Clones were read by immunoSEQ multiplex PCR, and TCRdb kept only the in-frame ones, dropping some. The sample includes about 270,000 clones, under 90% of them seen just once. The sample comprised peripheral blood. These receptors were collected from a human donor in a cohort sampled during active COVID-19. Each CDR3 is given with its conserved first and last residue. A D gene is named only where the DNA matches it firmly. Where a row states a size, it is once, few, many or the class of an expanded clone; other rows omit it.

j_gene,d_gene,abundance,v_gene,CDR3aa,CDR3nt
TRBJ1-2,.,.,TRBV2,CASSREIGYTF,TGTGCCAGCAGTCGGGAGATCGGCTACACCTTC
TRBJ1-2,.,.,TRBV19,CASSMSGVGYTF,TGTGCCAGTAGTATGTCCGGGGTCGGCTACACCTTC
TRBJ1-2,.,.,TRBV6-6,CASSYAYGVEDGYTF,TGTGCCAGCAGTTACGCATATGGGGTGGAGGATGGCTACACCTTC
TRBJ1-5,.,.,TRBV19,CASSIDRTSNQPQHF,TGTGCCAGTAGTATCGACAGAACTAGCAATCAGCCCCAGCATTTT
TRBJ1-5,.,many,TRBV25-1,CASSVWGGDQPQHF,TGTGCCAGCAGTGTATGGGGCGGGGATCAGCCCCAGCATTTT
TRBJ1-6,.,.,TRBV7-6,CASSQAGGGSPLHF,TGTGCCAGCAGCCAGGCGGGGGGAGGTTCACCCCTCCACTTT
TRBJ1-1,.,once,TRBV25-1,CASSPGGNTEAFF,TGTGCCAGCAGTCCGGGAGGGAATACTGAAGCTTTCTTT
TRBJ1-5,.,.,TRBV6-2/TRBV6-3,CASSPWRRDQPQHF,TGTGCCAGCAGTCCCTGGAGGAGAGATCAGCCCCAGCATTTT
TRBJ1-3,.,.,TRBV5-1,CASSSGPGNTIYF,TGCGCCAGCAGTTCAGGGCCCGGAAACACCATATATTTT
TRBJ2-1,TRBD1,.,TRBV5-1,CASSLTRTGVVSEQFF,TGCGCCAGCAGCTTGACCCGGACAGGGGTAGTTAGTGAGCAGTTCTTC
TRBJ2-2,.,.,TRBV5-1,CASSLVQNTGELFF,TGCGCCAGCAGCTTGGTACAGAACACCGGGGAGCTGTTTTTT
TRBJ2-2,.,.,TRBV29-1,CSAGETNTGELFF,TGCAGCGCGGGAGAGACGAACACCGGGGAGCTGTTTTTT
TRBJ2-2,TRBD1,once,TRBV6-5,CASSLDRANTGELFF,TGTGCCAGCAGTCTAGACAGGGCGAACACCGGGGAGCTGTTTTTT
TRBJ1-3,.,.,TRBV29-1,CSVVASRVFGNTIYF,TGCAGCGTTGTTGCGTCCAGGGTGTTTGGAAACACCATATATTTT
TRBJ1-1,TRBD1,.,TRBV5-5,CASSHLDRETTEAFF,TGTGCCAGCAGCCACCTAGACAGGGAAACCACTGAAGCTTTCTTT
TRBJ1-3,TRBD1,.,TRBV7-6,CASSQHPHDRAGNTIYF,TGTGCCAGCAGCCAACACCCTCATGACAGGGCTGGAAACACCATATATTTT
TRBJ2-3,.,.,TRBV18,CASSSERVLTDTQYF,TGTGCCAGCTCATCTGAGCGGGTGCTCACAGATACGCAGTATTTT
TRBJ2-1,.,.,TRBV6-4,CASARDSQRNEQFF,TGTGCCAGCGCTAGGGACTCCCAACGCAATGAGCAGTTCTTC
TRBJ2-7,.,.,TRBV11-2,CASSLVLFYEQYF,TGTGCCAGCAGCTTAGTCCTCTTCTACGAGCAGTACTTC
TRBJ2-1,TRBD1,.,TRBV7-2,CASSSRTGKFGNEQFF,TGTGCCAGCAGCTCCCGGACAGGGAAATTTGGCAATGAGCAGTTCTTC
TRBJ1-1,.,.,TRBV14,CASSEIGEGSDTEAFF,TGTGCCAGCAGCGAAATCGGGGAGGGGAGCGACACTGAAGCTTTCTTT
TRBJ1-1,.,.,TRBV6-5,CASSPSNTEAFF,TGTGCCAGCAGCCCCTCTAACACTGAAGCTTTCTTT
TRBJ2-4,.,.,TRBV7-2,CASSPQDTLQNIQYF,TGTGCCAGCAGCCCACAGGACACGCTACAAAACATTCAGTACTTC
TRBJ1-1,TRBD1,.,TRBV5-1,CASSFDPGQVKAFF,TGCGCCAGCAGCTTCGACCCGGGACAGGTTAAAGCTTTCTTT
TRBJ2-7,TRBD1,once,TRBV3-1/TRBV3-2,CASSKRQGPYEQYF,TGTGCCAGCTCAAAAAGACAGGGGCCCTACGAGCAGTACTTC
TRBJ2-7,.,few,TRBV5-1,CASSLAPQGIREQYF,TGCGCCAGCAGCTTAGCTCCGCAGGGGATCCGCGAGCAGTACTTC
TRBJ2-1,TRBD2,once,TRBV7-6,CASSTGTSGYNEQFF,TGTGCCAGCAGCACTGGGACTAGCGGATACAATGAGCAGTTCTTC
TRBJ2-7,TRBD2,.,TRBV10-3,CAIRTSGGARYEQYF,TGTGCCATCAGAACTAGCGGGGGGGCTCGGTACGAGCAGTACTTC
TRBJ2-3,.,.,TRBV27,CASSSARSRSDTQYF,TGTGCCAGCAGTTCCGCCAGGTCGAGATCAGATACGCAGTATTTT
TRBJ1-1,.,.,TRBV18,CASSPLQNGPGTEAFF,TGTGCCAGCTCACCACTTCAGAACGGTCCAGGCACTGAAGCTTTCTTT
TRBJ2-4,TRBD2,.,TRBV11-2,CASSLRTSGGSIQYF,TGTGCCAGCAGCTTACGTACTAGCGGGGGAAGCATTCAGTACTTC
TRBJ2-3,.,.,TRBV7-6,CASSRGLLDTQYF,TGTGCCAGCAGCCGGGGACTTTTGGATACGCAGTATTTT
TRBJ2-5,TRBD2,.,TRBV15,CATSRDGSGVQETQYF,TGTGCCACCAGCAGAGATGGTAGCGGGGTCCAAGAGACCCAGTACTTC
TRBJ1-1,.,.,TRBV5-1,CASSEAGATEAFF,TGCGCCAGCAGCGAGGCTGGGGCTACTGAAGCTTTCTTT
TRBJ1-2,TRBD1,.,TRBV6-5,CASRLYGQGAEGYTF,TGTGCCAGCAGACTTTACGGACAGGGGGCGGAGGGCTACACCTTC
TRBJ1-1,.,.,TRBV7-2,CASSQQGNTEAFF,TGTGCCAGCAGCCAACAGGGGAACACTGAAGCTTTCTTT
TRBJ1-2,.,few,TRBV6-1,CASSDRGPYGYTF,TGTGCCAGCAGTGATAGGGGCCCCTATGGCTACACCTTC
TRBJ2-1,.,.,TRBV5-6,CASSFQGNEQFF,TGTGCCAGCAGCTTTCAGGGCAATGAGCAGTTCTTC
TRBJ1-6,.,.,TRBV5-4,CASSWGLNSPLHF,TGTGCCAGCAGCTGGGGACTTAATTCACCCCTCCACTTT
TRBJ2-7,.,.,TRBV11-2,CASSLQPLADYEQYF,TGTGCCAGCAGCTTACAACCTCTGGCCGACTACGAGCAGTACTTC
TRBJ2-1,TRBD1,.,TRBV24-1,CATSDFGTGDMYEQFF,TGTGCCACCAGTGATTTCGGGACAGGGGATATGTACGAGCAGTTCTTC
TRBJ2-3,TRBD2,.,TRBV15,CATSRDLAGGNTDTQYF,TGTGCCACCAGCAGAGATCTAGCGGGGGGGAACACAGATACGCAGTATTTT
TRBJ2-2,.,.,TRBV2,CASTRQSGTGELFF,TGTGCCAGCACCCGACAGAGTGGCACCGGGGAGCTGTTTTTT
TRBJ2-1,.,.,TRBV5-1,CASSGRLTTASTHEQFF,TGCGCCAGCAGCGGCCGGCTGACTACCGCTTCTACCCATGAGCAGTTCTTC
TRBJ1-2,TRBD1,.,TRBV5-5,CASSLDTGGYGYTF,TGTGCCAGCAGCTTGGACACAGGGGGCTATGGCTACACCTTC
TRBJ1-2,.,once,TRBV4-1,CASSQGGEIFIGYGYTF,TGCGCCAGCAGCCAAGGAGGCGAAATCTTCATTGGTTATGGCTACACCTTC
TRBJ1-1,.,once,TRBV5-1,CASTLDQGLTEAFF,TGCGCCAGCACCTTAGATCAGGGGCTCACTGAAGCTTTCTTT
TRBJ2-7,.,.,TRBV7-8,CASSLVAPEGEQYF,TGTGCCAGCAGCTTAGTTGCCCCCGAGGGTGAGCAGTACTTC
TRBJ1-2,TRBD1,.,TRBV18,CASSPDRGGYGYTF,TGTGCCAGCTCACCCGACAGGGGTGGCTATGGCTACACCTTC
TRBJ2-3,.,.,TRBV7-8,CASSPAGWGASDTQYF,TGTGCCAGCAGCCCCGCGGGGTGGGGAGCCTCAGATACGCAGTATTTT
TRBJ1-2,TRBD1,once,TRBV6-5,CASSYSRDRTYGYTF,TGTGCCAGCAGTTATTCCCGGGACAGGACCTATGGCTACACCTTC
TRBJ2-5,TRBD2,.,TRBV7-2,CASSSGGTSGRSWQETQYF,TGTGCCAGCAGCTCCGGGGGGACTAGCGGGAGATCATGGCAAGAGACCCAGTACTTC
TRBJ1-1,.,.,TRBV19,CASRGNMKLSLGAFF,TGTGCCAGTAGAGGAAACATGAAGCTCAGTCTCGGGGCTTTCTTT
TRBJ1-4,TRBD1,few,TRBV6-2/TRBV6-3,CASSYSSLDRVGNEKLFF,TGTGCCAGCAGTTACTCTTCCCTCGACAGGGTCGGTAATGAAAAACTGTTTTTT